This entry concerns a single T cell receptor (beta chain). There are 15 residues in the CDR3. V shed 3 bases, J shed 8 bases, and the junction held 10 bases outside the gene matches. Germline V gene sequence: CDR1 DFQATT, CDR2 SNEGSKA (reference sequence). The data stem from a study of blood T cell repertoires in COVID-19. The protocol was immunoSEQ multiplex PCR, while the TCRdb copy is restricted to in-frame clones and leaves out a portion. The sample shows some 120,000 clones, approximately 80% of them seen only once. Sequenced: peripheral blood. The chain combines TRBV20-1 with TRBJ1-6; 7 bases map to TRBD1. This clonotype originated in a woman aged 55-70 years with acute or convalescent COVID-19. The CDR3 reads CSASETGWDDSPLHF. The CDR3 DNA reads TGCAGTGCTAGTGAGACAGGGTGGGATGATTCACCCCTCCACTTT.